Listed below are T cell receptor beta chains from one sample, sequenced in a study of shared clonotypes between healthy human individuals. Assay: immunoSEQ multiplex PCR; the TCRdb copy retains only in-frame clones and omits some. The data show about 2 million clones, 85% to 95% seen once. The source material was naive CD8+ T cells sorted from blood. Receptor source: a man in his late teens or twenties in good health. CDR3s include the opening cysteine and the closing phenylalanine or tryptophan. A D gene is named only where the DNA matches it firmly. Where a row states a size, it is once, few, many or the class of an expanded clone; other rows omit it.

j_gene,v_gene,d_gene,abundance,CDR3aa,CDR3nt
TRBJ1-1,TRBV6-1,NA,NA,CASGGPLNTEAFF,TGTGCCAGCGGGGGCCCCTTGAACACTGAAGCTTTCTTT
TRBJ2-7,TRBV7-9,NA,NA,CASSPSISASEQYF,TGTGCCAGCAGCCCCTCTATATCGGCCTCCGAGCAGTACTTC
TRBJ1-1,TRBV9,TRBD1,NA,CASSGTGGRSTEAFF,TGTGCCAGCAGCGGGACAGGGGGACGGAGCACTGAAGCTTTCTTT
TRBJ1-2,TRBV5-1,TRBD1,NA,CASSIRTGDLYGYTF,TGCGCCAGCAGCATCAGGACAGGGGATTTGTATGGCTACACCTTC
TRBJ2-6,TRBV7-6,NA,NA,CASSLAMGDGANVLTF,TGTGCCAGCAGCTTAGCGATGGGGGACGGGGCCAACGTCCTGACTTTC
TRBJ2-5,TRBV7-9,TRBD2,NA,CASSLFPGLAADQETQYF,TGTGCCAGCAGCTTATTTCCGGGACTAGCAGCCGATCAAGAGACCCAGTACTTC
TRBJ2-5,TRBV10-1,NA,NA,CASSEQPQETQYF,TGCGCCAGCAGTGAACAGCCACAAGAGACCCAGTACTTC
TRBJ2-7,TRBV7-6,TRBD1,NA,CASSSTTGAYEQYF,TGTGCCAGCAGCTCCACTACAGGGGCCTACGAGCAGTACTTC
TRBJ1-1,TRBV5-4,NA,NA,CASSLDGSEAFF,TGTGCCAGCAGCTTGGATGGGAGTGAAGCTTTCTTT
TRBJ2-7,TRBV6-5,NA,NA,CASSYSGLPFDEQYF,TGTGCCAGCAGTTACTCTGGGCTGCCCTTTGACGAGCAGTACTTC
TRBJ1-4,TRBV5-1,TRBD1,NA,CASSPWDRDEKLFF,TGCGCCAGCAGCCCTTGGGACAGGGATGAAAAACTGTTTTTT
TRBJ2-7,TRBV6-5,NA,NA,CASSSGLYEQYF,TGTGCCAGCAGTTCCGGACTATACGAGCAGTACTTC
TRBJ2-1,TRBV6-5,NA,NA,CASSYDNEQFF,TGTGCCAGCAGTTACGATAATGAGCAGTTCTTC
TRBJ2-1,TRBV30,NA,once,CAWTVGNEQFF,TGTGCCTGGACGGTAGGGAATGAGCAGTTCTTC
TRBJ2-1,TRBV5-6,NA,NA,CASSPALSSYNEQFF,TGTGCCAGCAGCCCAGCGCTGAGCTCCTACAATGAGCAGTTCTTC
TRBJ2-7,TRBV11-2,NA,NA,CASSLDPLYREQYF,TGTGCCAGCAGCTTAGATCCCCTCTATCGCGAGCAGTACTTC
TRBJ2-7,TRBV9,NA,NA,CASSPTRQTYEQYF,TGTGCCAGCAGCCCCACCCGGCAGACCTACGAGCAGTACTTC
TRBJ2-7,TRBV27,NA,NA,CASSLGVSFEQYF,TGTGCCAGCAGTTTAGGCGTTTCTTTCGAGCAGTACTTC
TRBJ2-1,TRBV5-4,NA,NA,CASSPEAHNEQFF,TGTGCCAGCAGCCCCGAAGCGCACAATGAGCAGTTCTTC
TRBJ2-3,TRBV11-2,TRBD1,NA,CASSSHRQGEGTDTQYF,TGTGCCAGCAGCTCTCACAGACAGGGCGAGGGGACAGATACGCAGTATTTT
TRBJ2-7,TRBV5-4,NA,NA,CASSLGPGEQYF,TGTGCCAGCAGCTTGGGGCCGGGGGAGCAGTACTTC
TRBJ1-1,TRBV6-5,NA,NA,CASRTVNTEAFF,TGTGCCAGCCGGACAGTGAACACTGAAGCTTTCTTT
TRBJ2-2,TRBV19,TRBD1,once,CASSWTGDATNTGELFF,TGTGCCAGTAGTTGGACAGGGGACGCAACGAACACCGGGGAGCTGTTTTTT
TRBJ1-2,TRBV15,NA,NA,CATSRGQGGYGYTF,TGTGCCACCAGCAGAGGCCAGGGAGGATATGGCTACACCTTC
TRBJ1-4,TRBV28,NA,once,CASSLAPGPGDEKLFF,TGTGCCAGCAGTTTAGCGCCGGGCCCCGGGGATGAAAAACTGTTTTTT
TRBJ2-3,TRBV5-6,TRBD2,NA,CASSLASGRWTDTQYF,TGTGCCAGCAGCTTGGCTAGCGGGAGGTGGACAGATACGCAGTATTTT
TRBJ1-1,TRBV2,TRBD1,NA,CASRGTGLLGTEAFF,TGTGCCAGCAGAGGGACAGGCCTTTTGGGGACTGAAGCTTTCTTT
TRBJ2-5,TRBV7-9,NA,NA,CASRSDPTGSHLQETQYF,TGTGCCAGCAGATCCGACCCAACGGGCTCCCATCTTCAAGAGACCCAGTACTTC
TRBJ1-1,TRBV5-4,NA,NA,CASSLGPGNTEAFF,TGTGCCAGCAGCTTGGGGCCAGGGAACACTGAAGCTTTCTTT
TRBJ2-2,TRBV13,NA,NA,CASSLGSFEDLTGELFF,TGTGCCAGCAGCTTAGGCTCGTTTGAGGACCTCACCGGGGAGCTGTTTTTT
TRBJ2-1,TRBV30,NA,NA,CAWSEPGDEQFF,TGTGCCTGGAGCGAACCAGGGGATGAGCAGTTCTTC
TRBJ2-7,TRBV14,NA,NA,CASSQGGYEQYF,TGTGCCAGCAGCCAAGGGGGCTACGAGCAGTACTTC
TRBJ2-3,TRBV30,NA,NA,CAWTYGTPGQYF,TGTGCCTGGACGTATGGGACCCCGGGGCAGTATTTT
TRBJ1-1,TRBV19,NA,NA,CASRLQGMETEAFF,TGTGCCAGTAGGCTGCAGGGTATGGAGACTGAAGCTTTCTTT
TRBJ1-4,TRBV6-5,TRBD1,NA,CASSPDRPNEKLFF,TGTGCCAGCAGTCCGGACAGGCCTAATGAAAAACTGTTTTTT
TRBJ1-1,TRBV6-5,TRBD1,NA,CASIAGTGMSTEAFF,TGTGCCAGCATCGCCGGGACAGGGATGTCCACTGAAGCTTTCTTT
TRBJ1-2,TRBV29-1,NA,NA,CSARDGGSPYGYTF,TGCAGCGCCCGGGACGGAGGATCCCCTTATGGCTACACCTTC
TRBJ2-6,TRBV21-1,NA,NA,CASSNHLLLWGSGANVLTF,NA
TRBJ2-2,TRBV7-2,NA,NA,CASSLARSNTGELFF,TGTGCCAGCAGCTTAGCCAGGTCTAACACCGGGGAGCTGTTTTTT
TRBJ1-1,TRBV4-1,TRBD1,NA,CASSHSPGGGLAGTEAFF,TGCGCCAGCAGCCACTCTCCAGGAGGGGGCCTGGCGGGCACTGAAGCTTTCTTT
TRBJ2-2,TRBV9,NA,few,CASSVGVGYTGELFF,TGTGCCAGCAGCGTAGGGGTAGGGTACACCGGGGAGCTGTTTTTT
TRBJ1-1,TRBV4-1,NA,NA,CASSQERGLNTEAFF,TGCGCCAGCAGCCAAGAAAGGGGCCTAAACACTGAAGCTTTCTTT
TRBJ2-1,TRBV5-4,NA,once,CASSIRGRNEQFF,TGTGCCAGCAGCATCCGGGGTAGGAATGAGCAGTTCTTC
TRBJ2-5,TRBV4-3,TRBD1,NA,CASSQDLTGVETQYF,TGCGCCAGCAGCCAAGATCTGACAGGGGTAGAGACCCAGTACTTC
TRBJ2-1,TRBV7-6,TRBD2,NA,CASSLAVEAGDNEQFF,TGTGCCAGCAGCTTAGCGGTCGAAGCGGGGGACAATGAGCAGTTCTTC
TRBJ1-1,TRBV12-5,NA,NA,CASGLPVGQNTEAFF,TGTGCTAGTGGTTTGCCCGTGGGACAGAACACTGAAGCTTTCTTT
TRBJ2-7,TRBV19,NA,NA,CASTWGYGDYEQYF,TGTGCCAGTACGTGGGGGTACGGTGACTACGAGCAGTACTTC
TRBJ1-4,TRBV7-9,TRBD1,NA,CASSLSTGVEKLFF,TGTGCCAGCAGCCTCTCCACAGGGGTAGAAAAACTGTTTTTT
TRBJ2-7,TRBV11-1,NA,NA,CASSLDPTYEQYF,TGTGCCAGCAGCTTGGACCCCACCTACGAGCAGTACTTC
TRBJ1-5,TRBV28,NA,NA,CASSLDNRVNQPQHF,TGTGCCAGCAGTTTAGATAACAGGGTGAATCAGCCCCAGCATTTT